A selection of T cell receptor beta chains follows, all from one sample in a study of technical replicates of blood from a handful of donors. Sequencing was performed with immunoSEQ multiplex PCR; in TCRdb, only in-frame clones are kept and a portion is missing. Among 65,000 to 90,000 clones listed, 95% to 98% were seen once. Sequencing was performed on T cells isolated from PBMCs. The receptors were gathered from a human donor in good health. The CDR3 runs from the conserved cysteine through the conserved F or W. The D gene is left open where the match is weak. Clone size is stated in some rows and not others, as once, few, many or a class when expanded.

v_call: TRBV7-2
d_call: TRBD2
clone_size: -
j_call: TRBJ2-3
cdr3_aa: CASSSSGRGTDTQYF
cdr3_nt: TGTGCCAGCAGCTCTAGCGGGAGGGGCACAGATACGCAGTATTTT

v_call: TRBV19
d_call: -
clone_size: -
j_call: TRBJ1-1
cdr3_aa: CASSPQGNTEAFF
cdr3_nt: TGTGCCAGTAGTCCTCAGGGGAACACTGAAGCTTTCTTT

v_call: TRBV5-4
d_call: -
clone_size: -
j_call: TRBJ1-4
cdr3_aa: CASRETPGQLAEKLFF
cdr3_nt: TGTGCCAGCAGAGAGACACCGGGACAACTGGCAGAAAAACTGTTTTTT

v_call: TRBV30
d_call: TRBD1
clone_size: -
j_call: TRBJ1-5
cdr3_aa: CAWNTGTVPNQPQHF
cdr3_nt: TGTGCCTGGAACACCGGGACAGTCCCCAATCAGCCCCAGCATTTT

v_call: TRBV10-3
d_call: TRBD1
clone_size: -
j_call: TRBJ2-7
cdr3_aa: CAIKGPGTGDEQYF
cdr3_nt: TGTGCCATCAAGGGCCCCGGGACAGGGGACGAGCAGTACTTC

v_call: TRBV9
d_call: TRBD1
clone_size: once
j_call: TRBJ1-5
cdr3_aa: CASSVGGTGVNQPQHF
cdr3_nt: TGTGCCAGCAGCGTAGGCGGGACAGGGGTCAATCAGCCCCAGCATTTT

v_call: TRBV30
d_call: -
clone_size: -
j_call: TRBJ2-7
cdr3_aa: CAWSPHLQPQYF
cdr3_nt: TGTGCCTGGAGTCCCCACTTACAGCCCCAGTACTTC

v_call: TRBV28
d_call: -
clone_size: -
j_call: TRBJ2-7
cdr3_aa: CASSLSGLSGEQYF
cdr3_nt: TGTGCCAGCAGTTTATCAGGTTTATCGGGGGAGCAGTACTTC

v_call: TRBV7-9
d_call: TRBD1
clone_size: -
j_call: TRBJ1-2
cdr3_aa: CASSPGTAYGYTF
cdr3_nt: TGTGCCAGCAGCCCCGGGACAGCCTATGGCTACACCTTC

v_call: TRBV1
d_call: -
clone_size: -
j_call: TRBJ2-3
cdr3_aa: CTSSQAQGVEADTQYF
cdr3_nt: TGCACCAGCAGCCAAGCCCAGGGTGTTGAAGCAGATACGCAGTATTTT

v_call: TRBV9
d_call: -
clone_size: once
j_call: TRBJ2-1
cdr3_aa: CASSAGLSVSDEQFF
cdr3_nt: TGTGCCAGCAGTGCTGGGTTAAGCGTCAGCGATGAGCAGTTCTTC

v_call: TRBV7-3
d_call: TRBD2
clone_size: -
j_call: TRBJ2-1
cdr3_aa: CASSAGTSGRGRSEQFF
cdr3_nt: TGTGCCAGCAGTGCCGGGACTAGCGGGAGGGGACGGAGTGAGCAGTTCTTC

v_call: TRBV11-2
d_call: TRBD1
clone_size: -
j_call: TRBJ2-2
cdr3_aa: CASSLRTGPNTGELFF
cdr3_nt: TGTGCCAGCAGCCTCAGGACAGGGCCTAATACCGGGGAGCTGTTTTTT

v_call: TRBV6-5
d_call: -
clone_size: -
j_call: TRBJ2-4
cdr3_aa: CASSYSVAKNIQYF
cdr3_nt: TGTGCCAGCAGTTACAGCGTAGCCAAAAACATTCAGTACTTC

v_call: TRBV5-6
d_call: -
clone_size: -
j_call: TRBJ1-1
cdr3_aa: CASSLARGADTEAFF
cdr3_nt: TGTGCCAGCAGCTTGGCCAGGGGCGCGGACACTGAAGCTTTCTTT

v_call: TRBV28
d_call: -
clone_size: -
j_call: TRBJ2-3
cdr3_aa: CASSPPHTDTQYF
cdr3_nt: TGTGCCAGCAGTCCCCCCCATACAGATACGCAGTATTTT